This T cell receptor (beta chain) emerged from a study of PD-1 blockade in classical Hodgkin lymphoma. Using immunoSEQ multiplex PCR, the repertoire was profiled, and TCRdb retains in-frame clones only, with some absent. The data contain around 15,000 clones, over 60% of them singletons. Every single patient, without exception, relapsed after autologous stem cell transplantation, and brentuximab vedotin exposure varied. With V trimmed by 5 bases and J by 1 base, 10 bases remained unmatched. This CDR3 spans 16 amino acids. Looked up from germline, CDR1 is SGHAT and CDR2 is FQNNGV. Study-wide points: Only CD4+ TCR diversity, not CD8+, had risen significantly by C4D1. Reported findings placed baseline TCR diversity lower in newly diagnosed patients (compared with healthy donors). For complete responders, baseline diversity was comparable to that of newly diagnosed patients. Why repertoires differed is undefined; disease activity or prior therapy possibly contributed.

Turning to this clone: Its antigen is unidentified.

This clonotype was sampled from a human donor with classical Hodgkin lymphoma. The material sequenced was peripheral blood mononuclear cells (PBMCs), taken before the second cycle of nivolumab. V gene TRBV11-2 combines with J gene TRBJ2-5, with 7 bases that match TRBD1. The CDR3 DNA sequence: TGTGCCAGCAGCCATAGACAGGGCTCCGTCCAAGAGACCCAGTACTTC. Its protein is CASSHRQGSVQETQYF. The entire variable domain, with the rest obtained from reference TRBV11-2 and TRBJ2-5, is as follows: EAGVAQSPRYKIIEKRQSVAFWCNPISGHATLYWYQQILGQGPKLLIQFQNNGVVDDSQLPKDRFSAERLKGVDSTLKIQPAKLEDSAVYLCASSHRQGSVQETQYFGPGTRLLVL.